Below are 17 T cell receptor beta chains sequenced from a single sample in a study of blood T cell repertoires in COVID-19. The assay was immunoSEQ multiplex PCR, and TCRdb's table has in-frame clones only and misses some. The table shows about 25,000 clones, with around 88% occurring only once. The source material was peripheral blood. Receptors originate from a human donor with active COVID-19. The donor label of this sample is uncertain.

The CDR3 region has the DNA TGTGCCAGCAGTTTAACCGGGACACCAAACGAGCAGTACTTC. Encoded protein: CASSLTGTPNEQYF. The J gene is TRBJ2-7, the V gene TRBV27; weak D call: TRBD1 (6 bases). Germline loops: CDR1 MNHEY, CDR2 SMNVEV (reference sequence). This CDR3 contains 14 residues. The V end was cut by 2 bases, the J end by 5 bases, with 13 bases between.

The V call is TRBV7-2, the J call TRBJ2-1; D is possibly TRBD2 (5 bases). The CDR3 has 12 residues. The germline V gene encodes CDR1 SGHTA and CDR2 FQGNSA. V lost 5 bases, J lost 7 bases, and 9 bases lay in between. This CDR3 reads CASSPTRNEQFF. CDR3 bases: TGTGCCAGCAGCCCAACTAGGAATGAGCAGTTCTTC.

This chain uses TRBV27 with TRBJ1-2; D perhaps matches TRBD1 (5 bases). The CDR3 totals 15 residues. Per germline, CDR1 MNHEY and CDR2 SMNVEV (reference sequence). V was shortened by 1 base and J by 0 bases, with 9 bases between the two germline ends. DNA of the CDR3: TGTGCCAGCAGTTTATGGGGCGGAGCTAACTATGGCTACACCTTC. Protein: CASSLWGGANYGYTF.

This clone occurred a few times. The gene calls are TRBV2 and TRBJ2-7; D perhaps matches TRBD1 (5 bases). The CDR3 is made up of 17 amino acids. Looked up from germline, CDR1 is SNHLY and CDR2 is FYNNEI. The V end lost 5 bases, the J end lost 0 bases, and 20 bases lay between the germline ends. The CDR3 here is CASSQDTQSRISYEQYF. In DNA form, the CDR3 reads TGTGCCAGCAGTCAGGACACCCAGAGCCGGATCTCCTACGAGCAGTACTTC. The whole variable domain, remainder taken from reference TRBV2 and TRBJ2-7, is EPEVTQTPSHQVTQMGQEVILRCVPISNHLYFYWYRQILGQKVEFLVSFYNNEISEKSEIFDDQFSVERPDGSNFTLKIRSTKLEDSAMYFCASSQDTQSRISYEQYFGPGTRLTVT.

This clone was counted a single time. The chain combines TRBV5-1 with TRBJ2-2; 7 bases agree with TRBD1. The CDR3 totals 16 residues. Germline V gene sequence: CDR1 SGHRS, CDR2 YFSETQ. Trimming cost V 4 bases and J 4 bases; bases outside gene matches: 10. CDR3 sequence (DNA): TGCGCCAGCAGCCTCAGGGGGAGCAGGGGCACCGGGGAGCTGTTTTTT. It yields the protein CASSLRGSRGTGELFF.

The rearrangement uses TRBV6-5 and TRBJ2-3; possibly TRBD2 for D (5 bases). V was shortened by 7 bases and J by 7 bases, with 21 bases between the two germline ends. The CDR3 runs to 15 residues. The germline CDR1 and CDR2 sequences are MNHEY and SVGAGI. CDR3 protein: CASTTSLGSANTQYF. The CDR3 DNA reads as TGTGCCAGCACCACCTCGTTGGGTAGCGCGAATACGCAGTATTTT.

J is TRBJ2-2 and V is TRBV27; 10 nucleotides align to TRBD2. Germline V CDR1 and CDR2: MNHEY, SMNVEV (reference sequence). With V trimmed by 0 bases and J by 5 bases, 3 bases remained unmatched. This CDR3 has 16 amino acids. The CDR3 DNA is TGTGCCAGCAGTTTATCAGCGGGAGGGTTTACCGGGGAGCTGTTTTTT. It encodes CASSLSAGGFTGELFF.

The chain links TRBV4-2 to TRBJ2-5, with D perhaps matching TRBD2 (7 bases). Trimming cost V 1 base and J 7 bases, with 16 bases left between them. This CDR3 is built from 15 residues. Germline V gene lookup returns CDR1 LGHNA and CDR2 YNFKEQ. The CDR3 reads CASSQVQQGGGTQYF. The CDR3 coding sequence is TGTGCCAGCAGCCAAGTTCAACAGGGAGGGGGGACCCAGTACTTC.

The genes are TRBV6-5 and TRBJ2-3; TRBD2 agrees at 10 bases. Trimming took 5 bases from V and 3 from J; bases not matched to a gene: 5. Germline values: CDR1 MNHEY, CDR2 SVGAGI. The CDR3 runs 15 residues. This CDR3 is CASSRSGRATDTQYF. In nucleotides, the CDR3 is TGTGCCAGCAGTAGGAGCGGGAGGGCGACAGATACGCAGTATTTT.

V gene TRBV10-3 combines with J gene TRBJ2-2; TRBD2 matches 8 bases. CDR1 and CDR2 (germline): ENHRY, SYGVKD. The CDR3 sequence is 15 residues long. V was pared by 5 bases and J by 5 bases, with 7 bases of the junction left unmatched. This CDR3 reads CAISPGTRQTGELFF. Written as DNA, the CDR3 is TGTGCCATCAGTCCCGGGACTAGGCAGACCGGGGAGCTGTTTTTT.

This clone has a handful of counts. The V and J genes are TRBV11-2 and TRBJ2-7; tentative D call: TRBD1 (6 bases). The length of the CDR3 is 12 residues. CDR1 SGHAT and CDR2 FQNNGV come from the germline V gene. V was shortened by 6 bases and J by 2 bases, with 8 bases between the two germline ends. In DNA, the CDR3 is TGTGCCAGCAGGACAGGTACCTACGAGCAGTACTTC. Translating gives CASRTGTYEQYF.

In this sample, this clone turned up once. The chain links TRBV7-9 to TRBJ1-1; D gene uncertain. The CDR3 has 13 residues. Trimming stripped 2 bases from V and 5 bases from J, with 9 bases between. Germline V lookup: CDR1 SEHNR, CDR2 FQNEAQ (reference sequence). CDR3: CASSLSQHTEAFF. The CDR3 DNA reads TGTGCCAGCAGCTTATCACAGCATACTGAAGCTTTCTTT.

The chain links TRBV24-1 to TRBJ2-5; 13 bases agree with TRBD2. Unmatched junction bases numbered 4, after V lost 5 bases and J lost 2 bases. There are 16 residues in the CDR3. Germline V gives CDR1 KGHDR, CDR2 SFDVKD. CDR3 in amino acids: CATSAGTSGIQETQYF. The CDR3 DNA sequence: TGTGCCACCAGTGCCGGGACTAGCGGGATTCAAGAGACCCAGTACTTC.

This chain uses TRBV11-2 with TRBJ2-1; D gene unclear. The CDR3 consists of 15 residues. Germline V gene lookup returns CDR1 SGHAT and CDR2 FQNNGV. Trimming shortened V by 5 bases and J by 0 bases, and 11 bases separated the two germline ends. CDR3 region: CASSLLASSYNEQFF. The CDR3 nucleotides are TGTGCCAGCAGCCTACTTGCTTCCTCCTACAATGAGCAGTTCTTC.

The gene calls are TRBV29-1 and TRBJ2-7; D is perhaps TRBD2 (5 bases). CDR1 and CDR2 from the germline V gene are SQVTM and ANQGSEA. With 7 bases removed from V and 3 bases from J, the gap between germline ends came to 13 bases. The CDR3 contains 12 residues. CDR3 bases: TGCAGCGCAGGAACTAGTCGCTACGAGCAGTACTTC. Translated: CSAGTSRYEQYF.

The chain links TRBV10-3 to TRBJ2-7; 7 bases map to TRBD2. The germline CDR1 and CDR2 sequences are ENHRY and SYGVKD. V shed 7 bases, J shed 3 bases, and the junction held 9 bases outside the gene matches. This CDR3 is 14 amino acids long. This CDR3 is CAINPGPGGYEQYF. The CDR3 DNA sequence: TGTGCCATCAACCCGGGACCGGGGGGCTACGAGCAGTACTTC.

The chain links TRBV27 to TRBJ2-4; D not certain. The CDR3 covers 14 residues. Trimming removed 0 bases at V and 3 bases at J, with 6 bases between. Germline CDR1 MNHEY, CDR2 SMNVEV (reference sequence). The CDR3 DNA reads TGTGCCAGCAGTTTATCCGGAGACAAAAACATTCAGTACTTC. It is translated as CASSLSGDKNIQYF.